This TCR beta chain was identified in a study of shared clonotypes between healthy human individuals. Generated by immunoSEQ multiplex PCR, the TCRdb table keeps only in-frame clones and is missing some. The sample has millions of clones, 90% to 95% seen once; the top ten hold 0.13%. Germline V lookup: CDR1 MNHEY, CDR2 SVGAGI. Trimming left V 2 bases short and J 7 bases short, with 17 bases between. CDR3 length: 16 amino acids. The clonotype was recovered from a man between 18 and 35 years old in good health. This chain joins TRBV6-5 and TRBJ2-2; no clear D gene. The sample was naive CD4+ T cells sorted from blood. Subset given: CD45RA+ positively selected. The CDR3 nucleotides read TGTGCCAGCAGTTACCAGGACCCAGGATGGATCGGGGAGCTGTTTTTT. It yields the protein CASSYQDPGWIGELFF.